This entry describes one T cell receptor (beta chain). Its antigen is unknown. Within one base of it there is no much larger clone, and no base qualities were kept. This record belongs to a study of early stage breast cancer tumors (dated by TCRdb to 2016 to 2017). In terms of the full investigation: Of the 15 to 20 invasive breast tumors, 12 to 13 were found to be estrogen receptor-positive, progesterone receptor-positive and HER2-negative. Most of the 12 ER+/PR+/HER2- tumors were invasive ductal carcinomas, while the other four were invasive lobular carcinomas. A read coverage of roughly 10-fold per sample was achieved on average. Across all samples, 2,500,000 or so templates representing approximately 1 million unique clonotypes were detected.

Overall study results and their limits: Repertoires from blood resembled normal breast more closely than tumor, and using blood as a reference for each tissue separated tumor from normal in most of the 16 patients. Tumors showed about 2.5-fold higher T cell density and higher clonality than adjacent normal breast tissue. Chain pairing and functional markers such as CD4, CD8 and FOXP3 were not captured by bulk genomic DNA sequencing of unsorted cells. Enriched TCRB sequences shared across patients were found to be mostly commonly generated sequences that were unlikely to play an important role in the tumor microenvironment. Because the cohort was small, a breakdown by tumor subtype could not be done.

The junction carries 11 bases between V and J, which are trimmed by 2 bases and 6 bases respectively. From the germline V gene, CDR1 is SGHNT and CDR2 is YENEEA. Reading from cysteine to phenylalanine, the CDR3 counts 13 amino acids. Of all the DNA, just the CDR3 is kept, 39 bases in frame from base 1. Adjacent normal breast tissue was collected about 2-4 cm away from the tumor, rinsed in PBS and stored in prechilled RNAlater. Normal breast tissue often required about 100-310 mg of tissue for sufficient DNA because of high lipid content and low cell density. The study profiled bulk TCR beta-chain repertoires in matched peripheral blood, tumor and adjacent normal breast tissue taken from about 15 patients with early-stage breast cancer. The Qiagen AllPrep DNA/RNA Mini kit was used for genomic DNA extraction. Each sample was amplified as two independent genomic DNA replicates: roughly 0.5 ug for blood and approximately 1.5 ug for tumor or normal breast. TCRB sequencing of genomic DNA was carried out with the ImmunoSeq Intro kit according to the manufacturer's instructions. Multiplex PCR was run for roughly 33 cycles using proprietary primers and spike-in control sequences for absolute quantification. An 87-bp fragment spanning the CDR3 and flanking V and J genes was sequenced with single-end 150-bp reads. Seven samples, with two replicates for each sample, were multiplexed per lane of an Illumina MiSeq using version 3.0 chemistry. In the source study's methods: The vendor's proprietary pipeline processed the raw data and merged both replicates into a single result for each sample. Productive rearrangements sharing the V-gene family, CDR3 amino acid sequence and J-gene segment were defined as clonotypes. Clonality was calculated as 1 minus the normalized Shannon entropy (Pielou evenness) of TCRB abundances. T cell density was estimated as total templates divided by the number of input cells, with the number of input cells inferred from the DNA input amount. Recon was used with default parameters to estimate total repertoire diversity and clonality. Tumor-enriched clonotypes were defined as having over 0.1% abundance in tumor and at least 32-fold higher abundance than in normal breast. Here the immuneACCESS table is served through TCRdb, limited to in-frame sequences with V and J called. Missing clones are a known gap in these copies; in checked studies unresolved V genes cover under half, and the rest lacks a known reason. The DNA gave D and trimming, while V, J and clone size come from that table. The sample contains about 5,500 clones, approximately 70% of them found a single time. The ten largest make up roughly 13% of the sample.

The TCR sequence derives from a person in their sixties or seventies with breast cancer. The chain links TRBV11-3 with TRBJ2-7, with the identity of the D gene unclear. Sequencing used normal breast tissue next to the tumor. The DNA sequence is TGTGCCAGCAGCTTAAACCCCTCCAGCGAGCAGTACTTC. This encodes CASSLNPSSEQYF.